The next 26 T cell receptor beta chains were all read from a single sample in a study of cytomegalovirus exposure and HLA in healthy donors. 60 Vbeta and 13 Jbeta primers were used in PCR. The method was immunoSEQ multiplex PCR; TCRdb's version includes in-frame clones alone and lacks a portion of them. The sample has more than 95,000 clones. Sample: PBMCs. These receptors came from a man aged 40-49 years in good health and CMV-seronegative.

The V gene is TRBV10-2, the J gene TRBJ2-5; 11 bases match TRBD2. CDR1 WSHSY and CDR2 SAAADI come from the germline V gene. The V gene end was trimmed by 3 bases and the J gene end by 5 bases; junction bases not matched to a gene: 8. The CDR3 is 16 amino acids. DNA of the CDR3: TGCGCCAGCAGTGATAGGGTAGCGGGGGGGCCGGAGACCCAGTACTTC. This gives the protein CASSDRVAGGPETQYF.

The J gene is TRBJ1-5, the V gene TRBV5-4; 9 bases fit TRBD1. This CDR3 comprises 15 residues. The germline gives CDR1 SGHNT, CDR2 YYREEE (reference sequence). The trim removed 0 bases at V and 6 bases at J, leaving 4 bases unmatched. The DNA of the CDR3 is TGTGCCAGCAGCTTGGACAGGGGGCTCGGTCAGCCCCAGCATTTT. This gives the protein CASSLDRGLGQPQHF.

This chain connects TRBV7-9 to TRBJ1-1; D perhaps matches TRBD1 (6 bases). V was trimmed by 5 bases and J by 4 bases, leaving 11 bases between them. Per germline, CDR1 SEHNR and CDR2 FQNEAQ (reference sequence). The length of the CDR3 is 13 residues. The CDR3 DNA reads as TGTGCCAGCAGCCTCGTGGACAGCACTGAAGCTTTCTTT. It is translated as CASSLVDSTEAFF. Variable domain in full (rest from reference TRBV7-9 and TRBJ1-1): DTGVSQNPRHKITKRGQNVTFRCDPISEHNRLYWYRQTLGQGPEFLTYFQNEAQLEKSRLLSDRFSAERPKGSFSTLEIQRTEQGDSAMYLCASSLVDSTEAFFGQGTRLTVV.

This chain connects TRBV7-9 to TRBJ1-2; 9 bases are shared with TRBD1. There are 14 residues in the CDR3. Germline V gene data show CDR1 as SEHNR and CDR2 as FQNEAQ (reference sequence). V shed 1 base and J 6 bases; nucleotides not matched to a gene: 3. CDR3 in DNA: TGTGCCAGCAGCTTAGGGACAGGGGAGGATGGCTACACCTTC. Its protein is CASSLGTGEDGYTF.

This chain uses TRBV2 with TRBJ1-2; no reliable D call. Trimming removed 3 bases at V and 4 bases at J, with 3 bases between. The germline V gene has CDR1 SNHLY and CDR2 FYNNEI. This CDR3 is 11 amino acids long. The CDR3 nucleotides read TGTGCCAGCAGTGACGGCTATGGCTACACCTTC. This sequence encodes CASSDGYGYTF.

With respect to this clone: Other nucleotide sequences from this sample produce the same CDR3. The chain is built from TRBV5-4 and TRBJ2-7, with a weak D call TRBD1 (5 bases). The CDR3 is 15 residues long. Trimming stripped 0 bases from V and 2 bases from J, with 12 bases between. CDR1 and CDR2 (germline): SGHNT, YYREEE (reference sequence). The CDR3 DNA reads TGTGCCAGCAGCTTGGATAGGGGCAGTGCCTACGAGCAGTACTTC. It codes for CASSLDRGSAYEQYF.

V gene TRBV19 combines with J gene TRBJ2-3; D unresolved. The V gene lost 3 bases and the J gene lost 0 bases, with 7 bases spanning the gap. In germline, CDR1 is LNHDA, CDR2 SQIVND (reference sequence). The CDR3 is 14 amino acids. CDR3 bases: TGTGCCAGTAGTATTTGGCGGAGCACAGATACGCAGTATTTT. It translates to CASSIWRSTDTQYF.

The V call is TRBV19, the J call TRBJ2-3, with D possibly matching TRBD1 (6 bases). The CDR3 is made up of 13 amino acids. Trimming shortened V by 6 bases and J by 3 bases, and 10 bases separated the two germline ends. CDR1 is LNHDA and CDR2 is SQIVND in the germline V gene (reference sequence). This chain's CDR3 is CASRRDTTDTQYF. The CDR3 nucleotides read TGTGCCAGTAGGAGGGACACGACAGATACGCAGTATTTT.

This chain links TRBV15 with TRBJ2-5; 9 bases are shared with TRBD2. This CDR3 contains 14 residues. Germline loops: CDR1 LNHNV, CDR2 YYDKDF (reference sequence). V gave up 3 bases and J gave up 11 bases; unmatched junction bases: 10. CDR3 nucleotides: TGTGCCACCAGCAGGTCGGGCGGGGGGGCTGAGCAGTACTTC. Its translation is CATSRSGGGAEQYF.

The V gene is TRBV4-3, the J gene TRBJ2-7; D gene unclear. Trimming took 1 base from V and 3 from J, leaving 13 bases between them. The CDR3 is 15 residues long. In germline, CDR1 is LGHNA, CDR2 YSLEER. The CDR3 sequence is CASSQAVGLFYEQYF. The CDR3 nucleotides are TGCGCCAGCAGCCAAGCCGTGGGCCTGTTCTACGAGCAGTACTTC.

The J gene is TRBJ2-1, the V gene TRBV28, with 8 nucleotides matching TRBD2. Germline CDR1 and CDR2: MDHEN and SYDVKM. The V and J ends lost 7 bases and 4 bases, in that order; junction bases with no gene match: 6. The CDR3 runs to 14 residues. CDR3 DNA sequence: TGTGCCAGCACCCCCGGGGGGGCGTACAATGAGCAGTTCTTC. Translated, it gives CASTPGGAYNEQFF.

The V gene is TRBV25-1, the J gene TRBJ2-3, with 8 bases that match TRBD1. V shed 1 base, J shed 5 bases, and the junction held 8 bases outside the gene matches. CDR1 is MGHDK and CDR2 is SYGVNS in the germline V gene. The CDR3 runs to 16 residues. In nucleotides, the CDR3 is TGTGCCAGCAGTGAATGGAGACAGGGGAATAAAGATACGCAGTATTTT. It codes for CASSEWRQGNKDTQYF.

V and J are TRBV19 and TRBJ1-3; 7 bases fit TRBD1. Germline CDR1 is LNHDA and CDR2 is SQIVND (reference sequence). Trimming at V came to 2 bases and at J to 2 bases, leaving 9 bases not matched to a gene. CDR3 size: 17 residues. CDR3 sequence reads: CASSIRITGAAGNTIYF. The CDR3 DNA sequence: TGTGCCAGTAGTATACGGATAACAGGGGCGGCTGGAAACACCATATATTTT.

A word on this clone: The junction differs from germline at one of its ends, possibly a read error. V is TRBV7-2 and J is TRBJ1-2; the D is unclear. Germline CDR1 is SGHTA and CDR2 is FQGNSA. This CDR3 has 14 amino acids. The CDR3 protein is CASSVAGNPGGYTF. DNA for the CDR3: TGTGCCAGCAGCGTAGCCGGGAACCCAGGTGGCTACACCTTC.

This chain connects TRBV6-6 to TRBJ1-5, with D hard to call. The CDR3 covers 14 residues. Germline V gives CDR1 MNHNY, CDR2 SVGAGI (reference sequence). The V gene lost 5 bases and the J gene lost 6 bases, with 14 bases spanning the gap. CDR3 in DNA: TGTGCCAGCAGTCGAGAGGGCGCTAGTCAGCCCCAGCATTTT. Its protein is CASSREGASQPQHF.

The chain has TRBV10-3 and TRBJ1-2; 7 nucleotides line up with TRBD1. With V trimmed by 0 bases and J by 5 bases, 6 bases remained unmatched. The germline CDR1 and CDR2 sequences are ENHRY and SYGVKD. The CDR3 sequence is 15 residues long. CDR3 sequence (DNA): TGTGCCATCAGTGAGTCGACAGGGAACCCTTATGGCTACACCTTC. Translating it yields CAISESTGNPYGYTF.

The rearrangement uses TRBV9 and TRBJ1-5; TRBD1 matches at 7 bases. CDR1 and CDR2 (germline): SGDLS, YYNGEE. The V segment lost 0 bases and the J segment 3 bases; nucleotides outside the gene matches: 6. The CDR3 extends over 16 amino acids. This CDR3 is CASSVGGGGNNQPQHF. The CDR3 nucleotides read TGTGCCAGCAGCGTAGGAGGGGGCGGAAACAATCAGCCCCAGCATTTT.

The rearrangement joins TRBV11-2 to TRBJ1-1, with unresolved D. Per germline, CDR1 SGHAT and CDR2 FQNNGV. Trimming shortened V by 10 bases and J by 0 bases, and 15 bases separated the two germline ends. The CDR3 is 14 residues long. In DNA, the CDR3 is TGTGCCACCCACAGCGGAATCATGAACACTGAAGCTTTCTTT. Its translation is CATHSGIMNTEAFF.

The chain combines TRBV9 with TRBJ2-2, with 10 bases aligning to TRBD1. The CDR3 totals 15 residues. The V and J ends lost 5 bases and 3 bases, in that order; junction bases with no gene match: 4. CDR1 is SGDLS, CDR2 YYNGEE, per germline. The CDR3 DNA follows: TGTGCCAGCAGTGAGACAGGGGGCTACACCGGGGAGCTGTTTTTT. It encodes CASSETGGYTGELFF.

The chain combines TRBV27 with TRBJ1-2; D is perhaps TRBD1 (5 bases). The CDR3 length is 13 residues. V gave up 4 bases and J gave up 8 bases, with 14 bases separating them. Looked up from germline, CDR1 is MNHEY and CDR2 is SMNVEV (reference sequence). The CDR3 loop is CASSSLAGNGYTF. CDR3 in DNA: TGTGCCAGCAGTTCCCTGGCAGGGAACGGCTACACCTTC.

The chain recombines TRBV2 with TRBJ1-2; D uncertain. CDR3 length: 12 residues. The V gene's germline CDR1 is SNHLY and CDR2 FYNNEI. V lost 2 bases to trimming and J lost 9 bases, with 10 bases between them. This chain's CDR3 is CASSEFVDSYTF. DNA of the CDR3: TGTGCCAGCAGTGAATTCGTAGATAGCTACACCTTC.

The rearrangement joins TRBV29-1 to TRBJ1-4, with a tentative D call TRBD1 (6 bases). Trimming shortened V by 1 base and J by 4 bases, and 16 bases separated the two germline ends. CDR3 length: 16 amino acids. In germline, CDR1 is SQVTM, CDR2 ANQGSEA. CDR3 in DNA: TGCAGCGTTGAAGGGGAAGAAGCAGGGGATAATGAAAAACTGTTTTTT. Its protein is CSVEGEEAGDNEKLFF.

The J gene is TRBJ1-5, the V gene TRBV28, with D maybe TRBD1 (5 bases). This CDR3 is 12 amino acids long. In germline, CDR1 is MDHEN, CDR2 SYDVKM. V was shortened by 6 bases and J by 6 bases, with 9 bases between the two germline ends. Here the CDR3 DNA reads TGTGCCAGCAGGGGGGGGGTTCAGCCCCAGCATTTT. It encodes CASRGGVQPQHF.

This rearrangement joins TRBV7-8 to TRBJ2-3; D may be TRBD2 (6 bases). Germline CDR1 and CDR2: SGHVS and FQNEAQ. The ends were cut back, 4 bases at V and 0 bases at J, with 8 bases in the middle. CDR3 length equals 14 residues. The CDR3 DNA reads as TGTGCCAGCAGCTCTAGCGTTAGCACAGATACGCAGTATTTT. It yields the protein CASSSSVSTDTQYF.

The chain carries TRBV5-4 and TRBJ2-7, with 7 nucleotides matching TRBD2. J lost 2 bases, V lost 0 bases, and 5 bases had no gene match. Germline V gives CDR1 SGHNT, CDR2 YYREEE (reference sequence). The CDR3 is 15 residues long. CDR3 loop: CASSLEPAGAYEQYF. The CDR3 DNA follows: TGTGCCAGCAGCTTGGAGCCCGCGGGGGCCTACGAGCAGTACTTC.

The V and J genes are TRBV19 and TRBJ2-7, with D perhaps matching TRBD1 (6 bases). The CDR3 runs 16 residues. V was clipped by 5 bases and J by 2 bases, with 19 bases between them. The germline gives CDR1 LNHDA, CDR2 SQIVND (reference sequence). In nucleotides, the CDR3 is TGTGCCAGTAGTCGCTTATACCGGGACATAGCCTACGAGCAGTACTTC. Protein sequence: CASSRLYRDIAYEQYF.